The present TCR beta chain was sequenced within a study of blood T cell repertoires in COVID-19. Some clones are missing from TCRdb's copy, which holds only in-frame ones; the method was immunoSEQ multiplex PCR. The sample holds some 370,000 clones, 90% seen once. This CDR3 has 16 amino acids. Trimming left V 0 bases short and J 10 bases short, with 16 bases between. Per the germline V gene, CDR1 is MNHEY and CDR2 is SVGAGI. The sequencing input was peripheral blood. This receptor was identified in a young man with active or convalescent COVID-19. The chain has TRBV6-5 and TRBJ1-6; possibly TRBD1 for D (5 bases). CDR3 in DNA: TGTGCCAGCAGTTACTCAAGGGGCAGGGCTTGGTCACCCCTCCACTTT. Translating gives CASSYSRGRAWSPLHF.